Listed here are 10 T cell receptor beta chains from one sample, sequenced in a study of OX40 agonist ivuxolimab in advanced cancers. The assay was immunoSEQ multiplex PCR, and TCRdb's table has in-frame clones only and misses some. The sample has fewer than 85,000 clones; about 90% are singletons. This specimen was CD4+ or CD8+ T cells sorted from blood, taken in a trial of the OX40 agonist ivuxolimab. The source is an adult with an advanced solid tumor such as melanoma, head and neck, liver or kidney cancer.

The V and J genes are TRBV6-1 and TRBJ1-5, with 7 bases identical to TRBD1. Trimming took 8 bases from V and 6 from J; bases not matched to a gene: 10. This CDR3 is 14 amino acids long. Germline CDR1 and CDR2: MNHNS and SASEGT. CDR3 DNA sequence: TGTGCCAGCGGCGGTACAGGGGTTCGTCAGCCCCAGCATTTT. Translated, it gives CASGGTGVRQPQHF.

The chain recombines TRBV28 with TRBJ1-4, with D possibly being TRBD1 (5 bases). CDR1 is MDHEN and CDR2 is SYDVKM in the germline V gene. This CDR3 is 12 amino acids long. The V end was cut by 6 bases, the J end by 7 bases, with 9 bases between. CDR3 in amino acids: CASRTGPEKLFF. Written as DNA, the CDR3 is TGTGCCAGCAGAACGGGACCTGAAAAACTGTTTTTT.

The chain recombines TRBV9 with TRBJ2-5, with D perhaps matching TRBD1 or TRBD2 (5 bases each). The CDR3 length is 14 residues. The germline gives CDR1 SGDLS, CDR2 YYNGEE. V lost 2 bases and J 5 bases, leaving 13 bases between the germline ends. The chain's CDR3 is CASSVGGNRETQYF. In nucleotides, the CDR3 is TGTGCCAGCAGCGTTGGGGGAAACCGGGAGACCCAGTACTTC.

The J gene is TRBJ2-2, the V gene TRBV11-2; no definite D call. Germline V gene lookup returns CDR1 SGHAT and CDR2 FQNNGV. The CDR3 totals 15 residues. Trimming cost V 2 bases and J 4 bases, with 11 bases left between them. The CDR3 loop reads CASSLSGSVTGELFF. The CDR3, as DNA: TGTGCCAGCAGCTTATCGGGTTCCGTCACCGGGGAGCTGTTTTTT.

The chain couples TRBV21-1 to TRBJ2-1; the table calls TRBD2, which could not be checked here. TRBV21-1 is listed as a pseudogene. This CDR3 has 19 amino acids. The CDR3 coding sequence is TGTGCCAGCAGCGCCCTACCCACAAAGCGGAGGGGATCCTACAATGAGCAGTTCTTC. Its translation: CASSALPTKRRGSYNEQFF.

This chain links TRBV29-1 with TRBJ2-7; tentatively, D is TRBD1 (6 bases). V was cut by 1 base and J by 6 bases, with 13 bases left in between. The CDR3 is made up of 13 amino acids. The germline CDR1 and CDR2 sequences are SQVTM and ANQGSEA. The CDR3 DNA is TGCAGCGTTGAAGTCTCAGGGGACACCGAGCAGTACTTC. Translation: CSVEVSGDTEQYF.

V usage is TRBV7-2 and J usage is TRBJ2-5; D not resolved. With 7 bases removed from V and 4 bases from J, the gap between germline ends came to 10 bases. Germline V gives CDR1 SGHTA, CDR2 FQGNSA. There are 12 residues in the CDR3. The CDR3 DNA is TGTGCCAGCACCATGGAGAGAGAGACCCAGTACTTC. It yields the protein CASTMERETQYF.

The J gene is TRBJ1-2, the V gene TRBV9; 8 bases match TRBD1. CDR1 is SGDLS, CDR2 YYNGEE, per germline. The CDR3 is 14 residues long. V lost 0 bases, J lost 5 bases, and 3 bases stayed unmatched. CDR3 bases: TGTGCCAGCAGCGTAGAGCAGGGGGCGTATGGCTACACCTTC. Its translation: CASSVEQGAYGYTF.

The CDR3: CSATHQETQYF. In nucleotides, the CDR3 is TGCAGTGCGACCCACCAAGAGACCCAGTACTTC. V usage is TRBV20-1 and J usage is TRBJ2-5; unclear D gene. This CDR3 is built from 11 residues. The ends were cut back, 6 bases at V and 0 bases at J, with 5 bases in the middle. Germline V gives CDR1 DFQATT, CDR2 SNEGSKA (reference sequence).

The V call is TRBV9, the J call TRBJ2-5, with D unresolved. Between the trimmed V and J ends, which lost 3 bases and 1 base, there was a span of 7 bases. Germline V gene lookup returns CDR1 SGDLS and CDR2 YYNGEE. This CDR3 spans 13 amino acids. This CDR3 reads CASSARTQETQYF. CDR3 sequence (DNA): TGTGCCAGCAGCGCTAGGACCCAAGAGACCCAGTACTTC.